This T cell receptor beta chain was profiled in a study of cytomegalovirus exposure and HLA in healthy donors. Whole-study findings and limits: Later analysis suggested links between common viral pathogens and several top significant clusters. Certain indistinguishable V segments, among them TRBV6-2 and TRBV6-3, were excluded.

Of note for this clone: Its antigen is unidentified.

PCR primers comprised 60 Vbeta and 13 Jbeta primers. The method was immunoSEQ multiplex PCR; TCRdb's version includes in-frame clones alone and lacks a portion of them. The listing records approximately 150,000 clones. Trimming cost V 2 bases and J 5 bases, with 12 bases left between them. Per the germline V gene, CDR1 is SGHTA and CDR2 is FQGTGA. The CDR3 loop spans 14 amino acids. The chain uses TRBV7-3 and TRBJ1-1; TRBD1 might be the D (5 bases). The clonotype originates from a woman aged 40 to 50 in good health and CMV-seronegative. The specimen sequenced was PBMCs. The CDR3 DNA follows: TGTGCCAGCAGCTTATTTCCGACAGATACTGAAGCTTTCTTT. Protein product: CASSLFPTDTEAFF.